The next 14 T cell receptor beta chains were all read from a single sample in a study of T-cell reconstitution after alpha-beta-depleted transplantation in children. Preparation of the TCRbeta library involved a method that used unique molecular identifiers. TCRdb re-derived calls from the PCR reads in MiXCR, one entry per CDR3 protein. Here the sample spans 670,000 or so distinct CDR3 sequences, 10% to 15% being singletons. The sample here was PBMCs, taken before TCRalphabeta/CD19-depleted stem cell transplant. The receptors were sampled from a girl aged 2-10 years with congenital amegakaryocytic thrombocytopenia, due to receive a stem cell transplant.

The rearrangement joins TRBV12-3 or TRBV12-4 to TRBJ2-5; 7 bases align to TRBD2. Trimming took 3 bases from V and 6 from J; bases not matched to a gene: 7. CDR3 length: 14 amino acids. CDR3 amino acids: CASSFGGSGQTQYF. DNA of the CDR3: TGTGCCAGCAGTTTTGGCGGGAGTGGGCAGACCCAGTACTTC.

The CDR3 loop reads CAWSEILADNEQFF. The DNA of the CDR3 is TGTGCCTGGAGTGAAATACTAGCGGACAATGAGCAGTTCTTC. This chain connects TRBV30 to TRBJ2-1, with TRBD2 matching 8 bases. The CDR3 loop spans 14 amino acids. V was clipped by 1 base and J by 5 bases; unmatched bases: 4. In germline, CDR1 is GTSNPN, CDR2 SVGIG (reference sequence).

This clonotype occurred many times. The gene calls are TRBV24-1 and TRBJ2-1, with D possibly called TRBD1 or TRBD2 (5 bases each). CDR3 length: 14 residues. The V end was cut by 5 bases, the J end by 10 bases, with 17 bases between. The V gene's germline CDR1 is KGHDR and CDR2 SFDVKD. The CDR3 here is CATSATPMRGEQFF. The CDR3 DNA reads as TGTGCCACCAGTGCGACTCCGATGAGGGGAGAGCAGTTCTTC.

The rearrangement uses TRBV10-3 and TRBJ2-7; D tentatively fits TRBD1 or TRBD2 (5 bases each). Germline CDR1 reads ENHRY; CDR2 reads SYGVKD. The V gene lost 7 bases and the J gene lost 5 bases, with 15 bases spanning the gap. The CDR3 is made up of 13 amino acids. CDR3 DNA sequence: TGTGCCATCAACCGGCCAGGGAGCCACGAGCAGTACTTC. As protein: CAINRPGSHEQYF.

V usage is TRBV20-1 and J usage is TRBJ2-3; a possible D gene is TRBD2 (6 bases). Germline values: CDR1 DFQATT, CDR2 SNEGSKA (reference sequence). With 5 bases removed from V and 6 bases from J, the gap between germline ends came to 18 bases. This CDR3 spans 14 amino acids. The CDR3 spells CSASPTSRRDTQYF. CDR3 coding DNA: TGCAGTGCTTCACCGACTAGTAGGAGGGATACGCAGTATTTT.

In this sample, this clonotype turned up many times. The chain recombines TRBV20-1 with TRBJ2-1; D possibly corresponds to TRBD1 (7 bases). The CDR3 length is 11 residues. Germline V lookup: CDR1 DFQATT, CDR2 SNEGSKA (reference sequence). The V and J ends lost 4 bases and 9 bases respectively, with 10 bases between them. This chain's CDR3 is CSANQGGEQFF. The CDR3 nucleotides read TGCAGTGCTAATCAGGGGGGTGAGCAGTTCTTC.

This clonotype has a count of ten or more. This chain uses TRBV20-1 with TRBJ2-3, with TRBD2 matching over 11 bases. The V and J ends lost 1 base and 2 bases, in that order; junction bases with no gene match: 11. The CDR3 is 18 amino acids. Per the germline V gene, CDR1 is DFQATT and CDR2 is SNEGSKA (reference sequence). The CDR3 DNA reads TGCAGTGCTAGAGGAACCGTCGGGGGACTAGCGGACACAGATACGCAGTATTTT. Protein: CSARGTVGGLADTDTQYF.

This clonotype was seen only a few times. V and J are TRBV7-8 and TRBJ1-1; D is possibly TRBD1 (5 bases). The CDR3 totals 14 residues. Trimming took off 4 bases at V and 5 bases at J, with 14 bases between the two ends. CDR1 is SGHVS, CDR2 FQNEAQ, per germline. This chain's CDR3 is CASSSVPGGTEAFF. The CDR3 DNA reads as TGTGCCAGCAGCTCGGTCCCTGGGGGGACTGAAGCTTTCTTT.

To note about this clonotype: One base away lies a much larger clone, so this may be a sequencing read error. The chain is built from TRBV20-1 and TRBJ2-3; weak D call: TRBD2 (7 bases). Germline CDR1 and CDR2: DFQATT and SNEGSKA (reference sequence). CDR3 length: 18 residues. V was cut by 6 bases and J by 4 bases, with 29 bases left in between. The DNA of the CDR3 is TGCAGTGCCCTGATTCGACGGGGCGGCGGGAGACAGGCAGATACGCAGTATTTT. This sequence encodes CSALIRRGGGRQADTQYF.

This clonotype was detected a few times. This chain connects TRBV29-1 to TRBJ1-4; D might be TRBD1 (5 bases). The V gene lost 1 base and the J gene lost 8 bases, with 14 bases spanning the gap. The CDR3 consists of 14 residues. Germline assignment: CDR1 SQVTM and CDR2 ANQGSEA. The CDR3 reads CSVEGGQGDEKLFF. The CDR3 nucleotides are TGCAGCGTTGAAGGCGGGCAGGGAGACGAAAAACTGTTTTTT.

This clonotype was picked up one time. The V call is TRBV7-7, the J call TRBJ2-5; weak D call: TRBD1 (6 bases). The CDR3 totals 18 residues. Germline CDR1 reads SSHAT; CDR2 reads FNYEAQ (reference sequence). The ends were cut back, 5 bases at V and 3 bases at J, with 25 bases in the middle. CDR3 in DNA: TGTGCCAGCAGCCCCAAGCTGAGGACAGCCGGACTTGAAGAGACCCAGTACTTC. It encodes CASSPKLRTAGLEETQYF. Drawing the rest from reference TRBV7-7 and TRBJ2-5, the complete variable domain is GAGVSQSPRYKVTKRGQDVTLRCDPISSHATLYWYQQALGQGPEFLTYFNYEAQPDKSGLPSDRFSAERPEGSISTLTIQRTEQRDSAMYRCASSPKLRTAGLEETQYFGPGTRLLVL.

The sample holds many counts of this clonotype. V gene TRBV20-1 combines with J gene TRBJ2-3; D not resolved. Looked up from germline, CDR1 is DFQATT and CDR2 is SNEGSKA (reference sequence). V was clipped by 2 bases and J by 3 bases, with 12 bases between them. This CDR3 is built from 14 residues. The CDR3 DNA reads TGCAGTGCTAGACGGGCCCTAGGGACAGATACGCAGTATTTT. Translating it yields CSARRALGTDTQYF.

The chain recombines TRBV6-1 with TRBJ2-2; possibly TRBD1 for D (5 bases). V was cut by 6 bases and J by 1 base, with 12 bases left in between. Germline CDR1 is MNHNS and CDR2 is SASEGT. This CDR3 spans 15 amino acids. The DNA of the CDR3 is TGTGCCAGCAGCTCATCGACAGAGAACACCGGGGAGCTGTTTTTT. Its protein is CASSSSTENTGELFF.

V and J are TRBV7-9 and TRBJ2-2; D remains ambiguous. Germline CDR1 is SEHNR and CDR2 is FQNEAQ (reference sequence). The CDR3 has 10 amino acids. V lost 10 bases and J 6 bases, leaving 6 bases between the germline ends. The CDR3: CATVPGELFF. CDR3 bases: TGTGCCACCGTGCCCGGGGAGCTGTTTTTT.